The T cell receptor (beta chain) described here comes from a study of T cells and Merkel cell carcinoma outcomes. Study-level results: In Merkel cell carcinoma, repertoire and T-cell density reportedly predicted outcomes.

Here immunoSEQ multiplex PCR was the method, and the copy in TCRdb shows in-frame clones only, minus some. This repertoire shows approximately 2,800 clones, 95% to 97% found once; its top ten account for 1.5% to 2%. V lost 1 base, J lost 6 bases, and 17 bases lay in between. Germline CDR1 SGDLS, CDR2 YYNGEE. There are 15 residues in the CDR3. On this clone: The antigen remains unidentified.

The sample consisted of tumor tissue from Merkel cell carcinoma. The V call is TRBV9, the J call TRBJ2-7; weak D call: TRBD2 (5 bases). The source is a human donor with Merkel cell carcinoma. The CDR3: CASSVSAGNLAEQYF. For the CDR3, the DNA is TGTGCCAGCAGCGTATCCGCCGGGAATTTAGCCGAGCAGTACTTC.